The T cell receptor (beta chain) described here comes from a study of blood T cell repertoires in COVID-19. At the level of the study: There were acute and convalescent COVID-19 samples, and they came from the United States, Italy and Spain. PBMCs, B-cell-depleted T cells, or T cells were the source of the cDNA or gDNA that made up the material.

The CDR3 is made up of 18 amino acids. V trimming: 8 bases; J trimming: 0 bases; junction bases outside the gene matches: 16. The germline V gene has CDR1 LNHDA and CDR2 SQIVND (reference sequence). Study processing details: Nucleated cell counts were estimated from reference gene primer amplification. Some clones are missing from TCRdb's copy, which holds only in-frame ones; the method was immunoSEQ multiplex PCR. V and J calls and clone size follow that table, whereas D and trimming were derived from the DNA. Among fewer than 250,000 clones listed, around 90% were seen once. Enrolment of Seattle patients took place during active infection, and they were followed longitudinally.

This receptor was taken from a man aged 55-75 years with COVID-19, enrolled during active disease. The rearrangement uses TRBV19 and TRBJ1-1, with 9 positions matching TRBD1. Input material: peripheral blood. The CDR3 sequence: CASGSFSPGTGMNTEAFF. CDR3 DNA: TGTGCCAGTGGCTCATTCAGTCCCGGGACAGGGATGAACACTGAAGCTTTCTTT. Using reference TRBV19 and TRBJ1-1 for the parts outside the CDR3, the full variable domain is DGGITQSPKYLFRKEGQNVTLSCEQNLNHDAMYWYRQDPGQGLRLIYYSQIVNDFQKGDIAEGYSVSREKKESFPLTVTSAQKNPTAFYLCASGSFSPGTGMNTEAFFGQGTRLTVV.